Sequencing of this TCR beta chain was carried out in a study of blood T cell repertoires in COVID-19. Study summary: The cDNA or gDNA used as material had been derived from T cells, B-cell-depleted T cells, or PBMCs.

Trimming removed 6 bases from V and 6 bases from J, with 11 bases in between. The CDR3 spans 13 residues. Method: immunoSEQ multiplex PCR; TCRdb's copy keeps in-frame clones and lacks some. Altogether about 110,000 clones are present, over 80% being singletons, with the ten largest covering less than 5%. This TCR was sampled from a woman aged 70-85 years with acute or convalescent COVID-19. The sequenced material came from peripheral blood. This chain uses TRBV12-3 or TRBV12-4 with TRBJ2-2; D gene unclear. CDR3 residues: CASSPARAGELFF. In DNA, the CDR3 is TGTGCCAGCAGCCCCGCTCGGGCCGGGGAGCTGTTTTTT.